The clone carrying this TCR beta chain was picked up a small number of times. Antigen: not known. The germline V gene has CDR1 MGHRA and CDR2 YSYEKL. V was clipped by 4 bases and J by 0 bases; unmatched bases: 11. The CDR3 sequence is 18 residues long. According to the study, TCR beta libraries were built with iRepertoire HTBI primers and CDR3-region Arm-PCR. TCRdb passed the multiplex PCR reads through MiXCR, listing each CDR3 protein once. The sample carries about 530,000 distinct CDR3 sequences, around 15% recorded once. This record comes from a study of regulatory T cells in long-lasting Graves disease. Time point noted: newly diagnosed GD, antithyroid drugs for less than 3 months. Making the TCR library involved RNA that had been extracted from PBMCs. The patients included were those that came from an endocrinology department in Xi'an, China. Overall study results and limits: Few sampled subjects may have lowered accuracy.

The sample was also reused in another study, on T cells in Graves' hyperthyroidism and ophthalmopathy.

The rearrangement uses TRBV4-1 and TRBJ2-2; 7 bases map to TRBD1. The receptor's source is a woman aged 40-60 years with Graves disease. The source was peripheral blood mononuclear cells (PBMCs), collected at new diagnosis, from a patient treated with antithyroid drugs. CDR3 sequence (DNA): TGCGCCAGCAGCCCCACCCCGACAGGGAACACGAACACCGGGGAGCTGTTTTTT. This codes for CASSPTPTGNTNTGELFF.